This TCR beta chain was recorded in a study of tumor-infiltrating lymphocytes in oesophageal squamous cell carcinoma. Germline V CDR1 and CDR2: MNHEY, SMNVEV (reference sequence). J was trimmed by 0 bases and V by 2 bases; bases with no gene match: 3. The CDR3 is 18 residues long. TCRdb analysed the PCR reads with MiXCR anew, one entry per CDR3 protein. This sample yields about 11,000 distinct CDR3 sequences, of which 40% to 60% are seen a single time; roughly 19% belongs to the top ten. The clonotype originates from a female donor with esophageal squamous cell carcinoma. Specimen: esophageal tumor tissue. The V call is TRBV27, the J call TRBJ2-1; 14 nucleotides agree with TRBD2. The CDR3 DNA sequence: TGTGCCAGCAGTTTAGGACTAGCGGGGGGCCTCTCCTACAATGAGCAGTTCTTC. Protein sequence: CASSLGLAGGLSYNEQFF.